A selection of T cell receptor beta chains follows, all from one sample in a study of cytomegalovirus exposure and HLA in healthy donors. Assay: immunoSEQ multiplex PCR; the TCRdb copy retains only in-frame clones and omits some. The sample has about 94,000 clones, over 65% seen once. Sequencing input: PBMCs. The receptors derive from a man aged 30-40 years in good health and CMV-seronegative. Both conserved end residues are part of each CDR3. Fields, in order: D gene, CDR3 length, clone size, J gene, V gene, CDR3 DNA, CDR3 protein. The D gene is left open where the match is weak. Clone size appears in some rows only: once, few, many, or a class for an expanded clone.

d_gene: .; len: 14; abundance: .; j_gene: TRBJ1-3; v_gene: TRBV5-8; CDR3nt: TGTGCCAGCAGACCCCCAGGCTCTGGAAACACCATATATTTT; CDR3aa: CASRPPGSGNTIYF
d_gene: TRBD2; len: 16; abundance: .; j_gene: TRBJ2-3; v_gene: TRBV4-3; CDR3nt: TGCGCCAGCAGCCAAGTCACTAGCGGGGGGGTAGATACGCAGTATTTT; CDR3aa: CASSQVTSGGVDTQYF
d_gene: TRBD1; len: 14; abundance: .; j_gene: TRBJ1-6; v_gene: TRBV6-4; CDR3nt: TGTGCCAGCAGGGGGGACAGCCCTAATTCACCCCTCCACTTT; CDR3aa: CASRGDSPNSPLHF
d_gene: .; len: 15; abundance: once; j_gene: TRBJ2-7; v_gene: TRBV7-9; CDR3nt: TGTGCCAGCAGCCCGACCCCGACTAACGAATACGAGCAGTACTTC; CDR3aa: CASSPTPTNEYEQYF
d_gene: .; len: 19; abundance: once; j_gene: TRBJ1-5; v_gene: TRBV6-4; CDR3nt: TGTGCCAGCAGTAAGAAAGGCAGGGGACGAACCTATAGCAATCAGCCCCAGCATTTT; CDR3aa: CASSKKGRGRTYSNQPQHF
d_gene: TRBD1; len: 17; abundance: .; j_gene: TRBJ2-1; v_gene: TRBV28; CDR3nt: TGTGCCAGCACCTCTACCTGGGAACAGGGGCTGCACAATGAGCAGTTCTTC; CDR3aa: CASTSTWEQGLHNEQFF
d_gene: TRBD1; len: 11; abundance: .; j_gene: TRBJ2-3; v_gene: TRBV29-1; CDR3nt: TGCAGCGCAATAGACAGGGGAACGCAGTATTTT; CDR3aa: CSAIDRGTQYF
d_gene: .; len: 12; abundance: .; j_gene: TRBJ1-1; v_gene: TRBV7-9; CDR3nt: TGTTCCACCAGGGGCCCGAACACTGAAGCTTTCTTT; CDR3aa: CSTRGPNTEAFF
d_gene: TRBD1; len: 14; abundance: .; j_gene: TRBJ2-5; v_gene: TRBV28; CDR3nt: TGTGCCAGCAGCTATGACAGGGGTCGGAAGACCCAGTACTTC; CDR3aa: CASSYDRGRKTQYF
d_gene: TRBD1; len: 19; abundance: .; j_gene: TRBJ2-3; v_gene: TRBV5-3; CDR3nt: TGTGCCAGAAGCTTGGGGACAGGGGATCTCGTGAATTGCACAGATACGCAGTATTTT; CDR3aa: CARSLGTGDLVNCTDTQYF
d_gene: TRBD1; len: 14; abundance: .; j_gene: TRBJ2-7; v_gene: TRBV27; CDR3nt: TGTGCCAGCAGTCAAAGGGGGCCCTCCTACGAGCAGTACTTC; CDR3aa: CASSQRGPSYEQYF
d_gene: TRBD1; len: 16; abundance: once; j_gene: TRBJ2-3; v_gene: TRBV19; CDR3nt: TGTGCCAGTAATGTTGGCTGGGACAGTCTCACAGATACGCAGTATTTT; CDR3aa: CASNVGWDSLTDTQYF
d_gene: .; len: 17; abundance: .; j_gene: TRBJ1-3; v_gene: TRBV11-2; CDR3nt: TGTGCCAGCAGCTTCCAAGGGGGAAGTCTCTCTGGAAACACCATATATTTT; CDR3aa: CASSFQGGSLSGNTIYF
d_gene: .; len: 12; abundance: .; j_gene: TRBJ1-2; v_gene: TRBV7-9; CDR3nt: TGTGCCAGCAGCCCGGACACCTATGGCTACACCTTC; CDR3aa: CASSPDTYGYTF
d_gene: .; len: 17; abundance: .; j_gene: TRBJ1-3; v_gene: TRBV25-1; CDR3nt: TGTGCCAGCAGTATGGTTAATTTTGGCAACTCTGGAAACACCATATATTTT; CDR3aa: CASSMVNFGNSGNTIYF
d_gene: TRBD1; len: 15; abundance: few; j_gene: TRBJ2-7; v_gene: TRBV5-1; CDR3nt: TGCGCCAGCGGACCGCGAGGACAGGGGGCCTCCGAGCAGTACTTC; CDR3aa: CASGPRGQGASEQYF
d_gene: .; len: 14; abundance: .; j_gene: TRBJ2-5; v_gene: TRBV4-1; CDR3nt: TGCGCCAGCAGCCAAGGACAGGTCCAAGAGACCCAGTACTTC; CDR3aa: CASSQGQVQETQYF
d_gene: .; len: 18; abundance: .; j_gene: TRBJ2-1; v_gene: TRBV28; CDR3nt: TGTGCCAGCAGTTTAGCAGGGGTGGCTTTTCGAGGATACAATGAGCAGTTCTTC; CDR3aa: CASSLAGVAFRGYNEQFF
d_gene: TRBD1; len: 15; abundance: once; j_gene: TRBJ2-7; v_gene: TRBV5-4; CDR3nt: TGTGCCAGCACCCTTTATACAGGGGGCCACTACGAGCAGTACTTC; CDR3aa: CASTLYTGGHYEQYF
d_gene: .; len: 14; abundance: .; j_gene: TRBJ2-5; v_gene: TRBV18; CDR3nt: TGTGCCAGCTCACCACCGGGAGTCCGAGAGACCCAGTACTTC; CDR3aa: CASSPPGVRETQYF
d_gene: TRBD1; len: 15; abundance: .; j_gene: TRBJ1-5; v_gene: TRBV7-9; CDR3nt: TGTGCCAGCAGCACAGGGACAGGGGTTGCTCAGCCCCAGCATTTT; CDR3aa: CASSTGTGVAQPQHF
d_gene: .; len: 11; abundance: .; j_gene: TRBJ2-5; v_gene: TRBV28; CDR3nt: TGTGCCAGCAGCCGAGGGGAGACCCAGTACTTC; CDR3aa: CASSRGETQYF
d_gene: .; len: 15; abundance: .; j_gene: TRBJ1-6; v_gene: TRBV2; CDR3nt: TGTGCCAGCAGTGGACAAAGGGGGATTAACTCACCCCTCCACTTT; CDR3aa: CASSGQRGINSPLHF
d_gene: .; len: 10; abundance: few; j_gene: TRBJ2-3; v_gene: TRBV30; CDR3nt: TGTGCCTGGGATTCTAATACGCAGTATTTT; CDR3aa: CAWDSNTQYF
d_gene: TRBD1; len: 18; abundance: .; j_gene: TRBJ2-3; v_gene: TRBV9; CDR3nt: TGTGCCAGCAGCGTAGGCGAAAGGACAGGGGTCGCAGTAGATACGCAGTATTTT; CDR3aa: CASSVGERTGVAVDTQYF
d_gene: .; len: 14; abundance: .; j_gene: TRBJ1-1; v_gene: TRBV7-3; CDR3nt: TGTGCCAGCAGTCCTACAGGGATTGGGACTGAAGCTTTCTTT; CDR3aa: CASSPTGIGTEAFF
d_gene: .; len: 17; abundance: .; j_gene: TRBJ2-1; v_gene: TRBV11-2; CDR3nt: TGTGCCAGCAGCTTAGATCCCCCCCCTAGCTCCTACAATGAGCAGTTCTTC; CDR3aa: CASSLDPPPSSYNEQFF
d_gene: TRBD1; len: 15; abundance: .; j_gene: TRBJ2-7; v_gene: TRBV4-3; CDR3nt: TGCGCCAGCAGCCACCGGGACAGCCAAAACTACGAGCAGTACTTC; CDR3aa: CASSHRDSQNYEQYF
d_gene: .; len: 11; abundance: .; j_gene: TRBJ2-5; v_gene: TRBV20-1; CDR3nt: TGCAGAGCACTCGGGGGTGAGACCCAGTACTTC; CDR3aa: CRALGGETQYF
d_gene: .; len: 17; abundance: few; j_gene: TRBJ1-6; v_gene: TRBV28; CDR3nt: TGTGCCAGCAGGCTTCTGAGGGGGACCTCCTATAATTCACCCCTCCACTTT; CDR3aa: CASRLLRGTSYNSPLHF
d_gene: .; len: 15; abundance: few; j_gene: TRBJ2-2; v_gene: TRBV7-3; CDR3nt: TGTGCCAGCAGCTCCACTACTAGTACCACCGGGGAGCTGTTTTTT; CDR3aa: CASSSTTSTTGELFF
d_gene: TRBD2; len: 15; abundance: .; j_gene: TRBJ2-5; v_gene: TRBV5-4; CDR3nt: TGTGCCAGCAGCTTTTGGGCTAGCGGGTTGGAGACCCAGTACTTC; CDR3aa: CASSFWASGLETQYF
d_gene: .; len: 14; abundance: once; j_gene: TRBJ2-1; v_gene: TRBV5-6; CDR3nt: TGTGCCAGCAGCTTGGCCATGGGTAGCAGTGAGCAGTTCTTC; CDR3aa: CASSLAMGSSEQFF
d_gene: TRBD1; len: 17; abundance: few; j_gene: TRBJ1-5; v_gene: TRBV9; CDR3nt: TGTGCCAGCAGCGTAGCTGGACAGGACGTAAGCAATCAGCCCCAGCATTTT; CDR3aa: CASSVAGQDVSNQPQHF